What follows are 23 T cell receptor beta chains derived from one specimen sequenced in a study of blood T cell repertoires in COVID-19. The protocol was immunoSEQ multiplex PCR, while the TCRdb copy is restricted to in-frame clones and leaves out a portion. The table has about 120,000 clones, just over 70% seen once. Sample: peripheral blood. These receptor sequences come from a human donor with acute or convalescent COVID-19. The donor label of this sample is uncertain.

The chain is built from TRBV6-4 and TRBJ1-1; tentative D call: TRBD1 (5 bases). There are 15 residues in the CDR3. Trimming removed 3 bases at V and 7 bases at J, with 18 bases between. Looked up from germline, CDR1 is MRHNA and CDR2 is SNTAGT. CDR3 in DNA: TGTGCCAGCAGTGAGCGGGGAGGGGAGCGGAGTGAAGCTTTCTTT. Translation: CASSERGGERSEAFF.

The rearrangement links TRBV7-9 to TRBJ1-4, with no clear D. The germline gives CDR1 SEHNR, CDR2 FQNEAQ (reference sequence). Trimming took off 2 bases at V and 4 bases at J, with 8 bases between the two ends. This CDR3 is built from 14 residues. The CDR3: CASSLLQHNEKLFF. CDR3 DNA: TGTGCCAGCAGCTTACTACAGCATAATGAAAAACTGTTTTTT.

The CDR3 region has the DNA TGTGCCAGTAGTATGCATCGGGGGTTAGAGACCCAGTACTTC. This translates into CASSMHRGLETQYF. V gene TRBV19 combines with J gene TRBJ2-5, with TRBD2 as a possible D gene (6 bases). CDR1 and CDR2 from the germline V gene are LNHDA and SQIVND (reference sequence). Trimming shortened V by 3 bases and J by 4 bases, and 12 bases separated the two germline ends. The CDR3 has 14 residues.

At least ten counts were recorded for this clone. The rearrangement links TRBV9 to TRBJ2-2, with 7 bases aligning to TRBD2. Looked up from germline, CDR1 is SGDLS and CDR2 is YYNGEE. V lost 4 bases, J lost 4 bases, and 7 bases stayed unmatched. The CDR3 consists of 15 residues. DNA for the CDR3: TGTGCCAGCAGCCCCCCCGGGACTACCACCGGGGAGCTGTTTTTT. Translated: CASSPPGTTTGELFF. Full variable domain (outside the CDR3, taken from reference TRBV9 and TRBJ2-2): DSGVTQTPKHLITATGQRVTLRCSPRSGDLSVYWYQQSLDQGLQFLIQYYNGEERAKGNILERFSAQQFPDLHSELNLSSLELGDSALYFCASSPPGTTTGELFFGEGSRLTVL.

The CDR3 is CASSWSGTGGTDTQYF. DNA for the CDR3: TGTGCCAGCAGCTGGTCCGGGACAGGGGGCACAGATACGCAGTATTTT. The rearrangement links TRBV11-2 to TRBJ2-3, with TRBD1 matching over 10 bases. The ends lost 4 bases at V and 1 base at J; junction bases unmatched: 5. This CDR3 region has 16 residues. Per the germline V gene, CDR1 is SGHAT and CDR2 is FQNNGV.

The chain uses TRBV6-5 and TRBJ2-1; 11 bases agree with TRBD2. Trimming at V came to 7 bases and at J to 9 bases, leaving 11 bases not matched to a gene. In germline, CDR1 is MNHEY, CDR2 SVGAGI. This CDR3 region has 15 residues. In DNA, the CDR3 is TGTGCCAGCACCTTTAGCGGGGGGGCCGCCGGTGAGCAGTTCTTC. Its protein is CASTFSGGAAGEQFF.

In nucleotides, the CDR3 is TGTGCCAGTATGGCAGATTTCAACTATGGCTACACCTTC. It yields the protein CASMADFNYGYTF. The genes are TRBV19 and TRBJ1-2, with D unresolved. The CDR3 sequence is 13 residues long. V was clipped by 7 bases and J by 2 bases, with 11 bases between them. Looked up from germline, CDR1 is LNHDA and CDR2 is SQIVND (reference sequence).

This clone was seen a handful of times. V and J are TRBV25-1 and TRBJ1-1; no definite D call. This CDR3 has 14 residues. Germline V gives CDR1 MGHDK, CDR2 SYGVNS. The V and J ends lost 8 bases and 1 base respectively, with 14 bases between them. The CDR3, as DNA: TGTGCCAGCGGTCGGAACAGTGCGAACACTGAAGCTTTCTTT. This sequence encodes CASGRNSANTEAFF.

CDR3 protein: CASSSRVGNQPQHF. CDR3 nucleotide sequence: TGTGCCAGCAGTTCCAGGGTTGGCAATCAGCCCCAGCATTTT. The chain employs TRBV27 and TRBJ1-5, with D tentatively TRBD1 (5 bases). V lost 4 bases, J lost 2 bases, and 9 bases lay in between. Germline V CDR1 and CDR2: MNHEY, SMNVEV (reference sequence). The CDR3 extends over 14 amino acids.

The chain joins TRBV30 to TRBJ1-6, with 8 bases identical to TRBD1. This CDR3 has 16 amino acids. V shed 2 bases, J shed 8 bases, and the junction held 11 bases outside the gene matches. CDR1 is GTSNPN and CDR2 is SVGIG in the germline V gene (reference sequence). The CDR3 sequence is CAWSFPGGLADSPLHF. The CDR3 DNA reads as TGTGCCTGGAGTTTCCCAGGGGGCTTGGCTGATTCACCCCTCCACTTT.

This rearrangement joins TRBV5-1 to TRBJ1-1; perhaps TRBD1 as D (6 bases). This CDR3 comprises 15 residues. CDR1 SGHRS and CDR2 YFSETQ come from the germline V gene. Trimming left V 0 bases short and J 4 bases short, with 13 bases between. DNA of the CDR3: TGCGCCAGCAGCTTGGACAGGGCGGATGGCACTGAAGCTTTCTTT. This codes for CASSLDRADGTEAFF.

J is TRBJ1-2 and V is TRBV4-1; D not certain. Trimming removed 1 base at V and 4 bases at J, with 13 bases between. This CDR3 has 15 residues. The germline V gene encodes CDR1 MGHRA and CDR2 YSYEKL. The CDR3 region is CASSQVQRESYGYTF. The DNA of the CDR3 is TGCGCCAGCAGCCAAGTACAACGGGAGTCCTATGGCTACACCTTC.

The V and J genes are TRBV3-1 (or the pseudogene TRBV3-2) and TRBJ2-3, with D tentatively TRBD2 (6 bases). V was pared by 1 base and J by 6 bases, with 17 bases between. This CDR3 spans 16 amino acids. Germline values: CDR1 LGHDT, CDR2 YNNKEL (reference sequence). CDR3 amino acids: CASSQGARRAWDTQYF. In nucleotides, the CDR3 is TGTGCCAGCAGCCAAGGGGCTAGGAGGGCGTGGGATACGCAGTATTTT.

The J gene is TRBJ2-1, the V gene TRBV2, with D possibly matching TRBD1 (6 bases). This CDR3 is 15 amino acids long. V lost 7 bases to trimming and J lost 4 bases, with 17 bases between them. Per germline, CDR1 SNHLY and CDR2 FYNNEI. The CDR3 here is CASNERGNGYNEQFF. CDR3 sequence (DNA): TGTGCCAGCAACGAAAGGGGGAATGGGTACAATGAGCAGTTCTTC.

CDR3 in amino acids: CASSYSGQLFYEQYV. The CDR3 DNA is TGTGCCAGCAGTTACTCTGGGCAGCTTTTCTACGAGCAGTACGTC. The rearrangement joins TRBV6-5 to TRBJ2-7; no clear D. This CDR3 region has 15 residues. From germline, CDR1 is MNHEY and CDR2 SVGAGI. V lost 0 bases and J lost 3, with 12 bases in between.

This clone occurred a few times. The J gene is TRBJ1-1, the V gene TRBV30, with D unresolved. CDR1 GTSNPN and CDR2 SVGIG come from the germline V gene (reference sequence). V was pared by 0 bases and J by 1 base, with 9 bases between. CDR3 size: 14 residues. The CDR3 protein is CAWSVTGSNTEAFF. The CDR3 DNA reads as TGTGCCTGGAGTGTAACGGGATCGAACACTGAAGCTTTCTTT. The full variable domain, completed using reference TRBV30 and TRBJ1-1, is SQTIHQWPATLVQPVGSPLSLECTVEGTSNPNLYWYRQAAGRGLQLLFYSVGIGQISSEVPQNLSASRPQDRQFILSSKKLLLSDSGFYLCAWSVTGSNTEAFFGQGTRLTVV.

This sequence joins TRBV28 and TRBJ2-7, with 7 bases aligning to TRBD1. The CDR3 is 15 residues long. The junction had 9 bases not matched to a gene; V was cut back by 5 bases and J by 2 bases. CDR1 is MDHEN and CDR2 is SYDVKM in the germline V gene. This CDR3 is CASSGQAYYTYEQYF. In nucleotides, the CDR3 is TGTGCCAGCAGTGGACAGGCCTACTATACCTACGAGCAGTACTTC.

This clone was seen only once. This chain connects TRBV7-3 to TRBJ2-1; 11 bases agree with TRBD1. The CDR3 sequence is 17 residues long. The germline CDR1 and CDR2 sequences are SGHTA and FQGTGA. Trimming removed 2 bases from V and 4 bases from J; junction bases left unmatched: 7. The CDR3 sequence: CASSLSHGTGGYNEQFF. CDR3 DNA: TGTGCCAGCAGCTTATCCCACGGGACAGGGGGTTACAATGAGCAGTTCTTC.

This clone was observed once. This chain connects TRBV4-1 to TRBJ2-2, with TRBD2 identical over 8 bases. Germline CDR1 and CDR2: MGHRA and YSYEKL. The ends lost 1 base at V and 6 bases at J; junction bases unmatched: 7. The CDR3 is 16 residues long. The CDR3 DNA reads TGCGCCAGCAGCCAAGCGGGGGGGGTTCCCGCCGGGGAGCTGTTTTTT. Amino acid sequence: CASSQAGGVPAGELFF.

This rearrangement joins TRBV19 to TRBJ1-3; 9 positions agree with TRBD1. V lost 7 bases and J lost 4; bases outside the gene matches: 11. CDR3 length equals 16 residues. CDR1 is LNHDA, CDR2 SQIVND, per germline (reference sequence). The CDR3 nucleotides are TGTGCCAGTAATCTCCGGGGACAGGGTTACGGAAACACCATATATTTT. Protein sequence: CASNLRGQGYGNTIYF.

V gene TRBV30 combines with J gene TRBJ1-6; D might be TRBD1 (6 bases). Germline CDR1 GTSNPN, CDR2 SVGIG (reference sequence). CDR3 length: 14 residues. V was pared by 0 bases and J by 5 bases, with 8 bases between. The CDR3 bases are TGTGCCTGGAGTGTAACAGGGAATAATTCACCCCTCCACTTT. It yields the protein CAWSVTGNNSPLHF. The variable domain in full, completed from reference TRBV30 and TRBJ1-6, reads SQTIHQWPATLVQPVGSPLSLECTVEGTSNPNLYWYRQAAGRGLQLLFYSVGIGQISSEVPQNLSASRPQDRQFILSSKKLLLSDSGFYLCAWSVTGNNSPLHFGNGTRLTVT.

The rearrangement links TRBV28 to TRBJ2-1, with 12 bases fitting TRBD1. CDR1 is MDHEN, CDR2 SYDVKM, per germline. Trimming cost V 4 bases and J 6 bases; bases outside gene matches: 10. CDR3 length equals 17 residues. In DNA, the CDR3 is TGTGCCAGCAGTTCTTTTCCGGGACAGGGGGCGCCCAATGAGCAGTTCTTC. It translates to CASSSFPGQGAPNEQFF.

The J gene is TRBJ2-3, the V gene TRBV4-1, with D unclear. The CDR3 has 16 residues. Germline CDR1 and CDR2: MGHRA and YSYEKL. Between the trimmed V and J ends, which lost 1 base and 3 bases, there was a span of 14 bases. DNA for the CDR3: TGCGCCAGCAGCCAAGTCAACCTAGTCGCGACAGATACGCAGTATTTT. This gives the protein CASSQVNLVATDTQYF.